This TCR beta chain was identified in a study of T cell repertoires in cytomegalovirus infection. TCRdb recomputed calls from the reads with MiXCR, one row per CDR3 protein. Here the sample spans under 850,000 distinct CDR3 sequences, 35% to 45% being singletons. V lost 0 bases and J 3 bases, leaving 15 bases between the germline ends. Germline V gene data show CDR1 as SGHDT and CDR2 as YYEEEE. The CDR3 is 17 amino acids. Material for sequencing was PBMCs. The rearrangement uses TRBV5-6 and TRBJ2-2; TRBD2 is a possible D gene (6 bases). The TCR was taken from a human donor in good health (CMV status not recorded). Some clones in this sample may be carry-over from other donors' samples. DNA for the CDR3: TGTGCCAGCAGCTTGGGGGAAACCAGGAGGGACACCGGGGAGCTGTTTTTT. Amino acids: CASSLGETRRDTGELFF. Full variable domain (remainder filled in from reference TRBV5-6 and TRBJ2-2): DAGVTQSPTHLIKTRGQQVTLRCSPKSGHDTVSWYQQALGQGPQFIFQYYEEEERQRGNFPDRFSGHQFPNYSSELNVNALLLGDSALYLCASSLGETRRDTGELFFGEGSRLTVL.